This T cell receptor (beta chain) appears in the sequencing data of a study of CD8 T cells in Susac syndrome. RNA, at about 0.45 to 1 ug, was reverse transcribed with random hexamers. TCRdb re-called the immunoSEQ multiplex PCR reads through MiXCR, storing one row per CDR3 protein. The table lists 130,000 to 150,000 distinct CDR3 sequences, nearly 97% of them singletons. Sequencing of TCR beta was undertaken in CD8+ and CD4+ T cells derived from blood. Recently defined diagnostic criteria for definite or probable disease were fulfilled by Susac syndrome patients. This TCR derives from a human donor with Susac syndrome. The sample was CD4+ T cells from PBMCs.

The chain's CDR3 is CASSLAMGEQYF. In DNA form, the CDR3 reads TGTGCCAGCAGCTTAGCGATGGGAGAGCAGTACTTC. The chain couples TRBV7-2 to TRBJ2-7; no clear D gene. The CDR3 has 12 amino acids. Germline assignment: CDR1 SGHTA and CDR2 FQGNSA. Between the trimmed V and J ends, which lost 0 bases and 7 bases, there was a span of 7 bases.